Below are 18 T cell receptor beta chains sequenced from a single sample in a study of Ad26.COV2.S vaccination and SARS-CoV-2 variants. The assay was immunoSEQ multiplex PCR, and TCRdb's table has in-frame clones only and misses some. The repertoire holds 350,000 to 400,000 clones, with about 88% as singletons. As to treatment: around 19 received Ad26.COV2.S at low or high dose, single or two shots; a few received placebo; per-sample allocation not given. Specimens were obtained on day 63 following the first vaccine or placebo injection. The starting material was peripheral blood, obtained in a trial of Ad26.COV2.S vaccine versus placebo. The receptors were gathered from a person between 18 and 59 years old who received the Ad26.COV2.S COVID-19 vaccine or a placebo.

The chain is built from TRBV7-2 and TRBJ2-3; D is undetermined. This CDR3 is 14 amino acids long. Trimming removed 6 bases at V and 3 bases at J, with 13 bases between. Germline CDR1 and CDR2: SGHTA and FQGNSA. CDR3 residues: CASSPTMRTDTQYF. Written as DNA, the CDR3 is TGTGCCAGCAGTCCAACCATGAGAACAGATACGCAGTATTTT.

This clone was counted a few times. This rearrangement joins TRBV25-1 to TRBJ2-1; D is unclear. The CDR3 spans 11 residues. V lost 0 bases, J lost 9 bases, and 3 bases lay in between. Germline V gives CDR1 MGHDK, CDR2 SYGVNS. This CDR3 is CASSEYSEQFF. The CDR3 coding sequence is TGTGCCAGCAGTGAATATAGTGAGCAGTTCTTC. The full variable domain, its missing parts supplied by reference TRBV25-1 and TRBJ2-1, is EADIYQTPRYLVIGTGKKITLECSQTMGHDKMYWYQQDPGMELHLIHYSYGVNSTEKGDLSSESTVSRIRTEHFPLTLESARPSHTSQYLCASSEYSEQFFGPGTRLTVL.

V is TRBV7-6 and J is TRBJ2-7, with D tentatively TRBD2 (7 bases). The germline gives CDR1 SGHVS, CDR2 FNYEAQ. The CDR3 spans 15 residues. V was shortened by 5 bases and J by 2 bases, with 16 bases between the two germline ends. The CDR3 sequence: CASSLGAGAAYEQYF. In DNA form, the CDR3 reads TGTGCCAGCAGCCTGGGGGCGGGGGCCGCCTACGAGCAGTACTTC.

This clone occurred a few times. J is TRBJ1-6 and V is TRBV4-1; a possible D gene is TRBD1 (5 bases). V lost 3 bases, J lost 13 bases, and 16 bases lay in between. The CDR3 has 14 residues. Germline V gene data show CDR1 as MGHRA and CDR2 as YSYEKL. As DNA, the CDR3 is TGCGCCAGCAGCCAGGGTCAGGGCGGGCGTCCCCTCCACTTT. Translating gives CASSQGQGGRPLHF.

The rearrangement links TRBV4-2 to TRBJ2-1; TRBD2 matches 8 bases. CDR1 is LGHNA, CDR2 YNFKEQ, per germline. J lost 8 bases, V lost 2 bases, and 8 bases had no gene match. This CDR3 spans 15 amino acids. The CDR3 region has the DNA TGTGCCAGCAGCCAACTCGGGGGGGCCCAGGATGAGCAGTTCTTC. Translated, it gives CASSQLGGAQDEQFF.

The CDR3, as DNA: TGCGCCAGCTCGACGGGAGAGGACACCGGGGAGCTGTTTTTT. As protein: CASSTGEDTGELFF. The V call is TRBV5-1, the J call TRBJ2-2; perhaps TRBD2 as D (6 bases). Trimming stripped 7 bases from V and 3 bases from J, with 13 bases between. This CDR3 contains 14 residues. Germline CDR1 SGHRS, CDR2 YFSETQ.

The V gene is TRBV7-9, the J gene TRBJ2-5, with D possibly matching TRBD1 (7 bases). This CDR3 comprises 13 residues. The V end was cut by 5 bases, the J end by 7 bases, with 14 bases between. Germline CDR1 SEHNR, CDR2 FQNEAQ (reference sequence). CDR3 sequence: CASSTYRGGTQYF. CDR3 in DNA: TGTGCCAGCAGCACCTACAGGGGAGGGACCCAGTACTTC.

The chain recombines TRBV6-6 with TRBJ2-2, with 12 bases aligning to TRBD1. The length of the CDR3 is 16 residues. Germline CDR1 reads MNHNY; CDR2 reads SVGAGI (reference sequence). V shed 2 bases, J shed 7 bases, and the junction held 5 bases outside the gene matches. The CDR3 loop reads CASSYAGTGGYGELFF. CDR3 in DNA: TGTGCCAGCAGTTACGCCGGGACAGGGGGCTACGGGGAGCTGTTTTTT.

The gene calls are TRBV3-1 (or the pseudogene TRBV3-2) and TRBJ1-6; D ambiguous. Trimming left V 2 bases short and J 5 bases short, with 10 bases between. The germline gives CDR1 LGHDT, CDR2 YNNKEL (reference sequence). The CDR3 is 15 residues long. CDR3 nucleotides: TGTGCCAGCAGCCAACGGGGTGCTGATAATTCACCCCTCCACTTT. It encodes CASSQRGADNSPLHF.

The rearrangement uses TRBV27 and TRBJ2-7; D ambiguous. Per germline, CDR1 MNHEY and CDR2 SMNVEV (reference sequence). With 0 bases removed from V and 0 bases from J, the gap between germline ends came to 9 bases. The CDR3 spans 15 residues. The DNA of the CDR3 is TGTGCCAGCAGTTTATCGAGGATGACCTCCTACGAGCAGTACTTC. This sequence encodes CASSLSRMTSYEQYF.

The J gene is TRBJ2-7, the V gene TRBV7-9; the match to TRBD1 covers 10 bases. The CDR3 is 16 residues long. With V trimmed by 1 base and J by 4 bases, 7 bases remained unmatched. CDR1 and CDR2 from the germline V gene are SEHNR and FQNEAQ (reference sequence). CDR3 DNA sequence: TGTGCCAGCAGCTTAGGCGACAGGGGGCTAAATTACGAGCAGTACTTC. This codes for CASSLGDRGLNYEQYF.

This chain uses TRBV2 with TRBJ1-5; D call uncertain. This CDR3 comprises 14 residues. The V gene lost 6 bases and the J gene lost 0 bases, with 9 bases spanning the gap. CDR1 SNHLY and CDR2 FYNNEI come from the germline V gene. The CDR3 nucleotides are TGTGCCAGCAGGGACGTCTTTAGCAATCAGCCCCAGCATTTT. It yields the protein CASRDVFSNQPQHF.

This clone appeared once. This chain joins TRBV7-9 and TRBJ2-1; no firm D call. The CDR3 loop spans 13 amino acids. Germline CDR1 and CDR2: SEHNR and FQNEAQ (reference sequence). With 1 base removed from V and 5 bases from J, the gap between germline ends came to 6 bases. CDR3 protein: CASSLEFNNEQFF. CDR3 in DNA: TGTGCCAGCAGCTTAGAATTTAACAATGAGCAGTTCTTC. Using reference TRBV7-9 and TRBJ2-1 for the parts outside the CDR3, the full variable domain is DTGVSQNPRHKITKRGQNVTFRCDPISEHNRLYWYRQTLGQGPEFLTYFQNEAQLEKSRLLSDRFSAERPKGSFSTLEIQRTEQGDSAMYLCASSLEFNNEQFFGPGTRLTVL.

The chain joins TRBV5-1 to TRBJ2-3; TRBD1 aligns across 8 bases. This CDR3 has 12 residues. V shed 4 bases and J 9 bases; nucleotides not matched to a gene: 4. Per germline, CDR1 SGHRS and CDR2 YFSETQ. CDR3 protein: CASSLQGETQYF. As DNA, the CDR3 is TGCGCCAGCAGCCTACAGGGGGAGACGCAGTATTTT.

This clone was counted a single time. This sample includes further DNA sequences coding for the same CDR3. J is TRBJ2-7 and V is TRBV5-6, with TRBD1 matching 9 bases. V was clipped by 0 bases and J by 2 bases; unmatched bases: 0. The CDR3 is 14 residues long. Germline V gives CDR1 SGHDT, CDR2 YYEEEE. CDR3 region: CASSLGTGAYEQYF. CDR3 nucleotide sequence: TGTGCCAGCAGCTTGGGGACAGGGGCCTACGAGCAGTACTTC.

The rearrangement joins TRBV7-6 to TRBJ2-3; possible D gene TRBD1, 6 bases. The germline V and J ends were trimmed by 7 bases and 2 bases, with 13 bases remaining between them. The CDR3 runs 14 residues. Germline V gene sequence: CDR1 SGHVS, CDR2 FNYEAQ. For the CDR3, the DNA is TGTGCCAGCACGCCCAGGGGATACACAGATACGCAGTATTTT. This codes for CASTPRGYTDTQYF.

CDR3 region: CASSYPGQGGNTIYF. The CDR3 DNA is TGTGCCAGCAGTTACCCCGGACAGGGAGGAAACACCATATATTTT. The chain joins TRBV6-2 or TRBV6-3 to TRBJ1-3, with 8 bases matching TRBD1. CDR3 length equals 15 residues. V was clipped by 2 bases and J by 4 bases; unmatched bases: 4. Germline-derived CDR1 and CDR2 are MNHEY and SVGEGT.

The rearrangement links TRBV7-9 to TRBJ2-3; 7 bases fit TRBD1. Trimming removed 0 bases from V and 2 bases from J; junction bases left unmatched: 2. Per the germline V gene, CDR1 is SEHNR and CDR2 is FQNEAQ (reference sequence). The CDR3 loop spans 15 amino acids. CDR3 residues: CASSLAGQPTDTQYF. DNA of the CDR3: TGTGCCAGCAGCTTAGCGGGACAGCCCACAGATACGCAGTATTTT.